This passage covers 24 T cell receptor beta chains from one sample sequenced in a study of blood T cell repertoires in COVID-19. The method was immunoSEQ multiplex PCR; TCRdb's version includes in-frame clones alone and lacks a portion of them. The table records a few hundred thousand clones, around nine tenths of them present only once. The source material was peripheral blood. These receptor sequences come from a man between 18 and 29 years old with active or convalescent COVID-19.

The V call is TRBV3-1 (or the pseudogene TRBV3-2), the J call TRBJ1-1; D is uncertain. This CDR3 comprises 16 residues. Germline lookup yields CDR1 LGHDT and CDR2 YNNKEL (reference sequence). V dropped 0 bases and J dropped 5 bases, with 16 bases sitting between them. The CDR3 nucleotides are TGTGCCAGCAGCCAAGATCTGGGTCTCAGGAGGACTGAAGCTTTCTTT. It translates to CASSQDLGLRRTEAFF.

The chain's CDR3 is CASSIRVEAFF. The DNA of the CDR3 is TGTGCCAGTAGTATCAGGGTTGAAGCTTTCTTT. V usage is TRBV19 and J usage is TRBJ1-1; D is possibly TRBD1 (5 bases). V dropped 3 bases and J dropped 7 bases, with 6 bases sitting between them. Per germline, CDR1 LNHDA and CDR2 SQIVND (reference sequence). This CDR3 contains 11 residues.

The chain's CDR3 is CASSQVLMGGYTF. Here the CDR3 DNA reads TGTGCCAGCAGCCAAGTACTAATGGGTGGCTACACCTTC. This chain links TRBV14 with TRBJ1-2; D not certain. Germline V gives CDR1 SGHDN, CDR2 FVKESK. This CDR3 is 13 amino acids long. V lost 1 base, J lost 7 bases, and 10 bases lay in between. Complete variable domain (other parts from reference TRBV14 and TRBJ1-2): EAGVTQFPSHSVIEKGQTVTLRCDPISGHDNLYWYRRVMGKEIKFLLHFVKESKQDESGMPNNRFLAERTGGTYSTLKVQPAELEDSGVYFCASSQVLMGGYTFGSGTRLTVV.

This clone appeared a single time. The chain is built from TRBV5-3 and TRBJ2-5; D call uncertain. TRBV5-3 belongs to the ORF category, with a function that is uncertain. Deletions cut 0 bases from V and 5 bases from J, with 5 bases between. The CDR3 has 12 amino acids. CDR3 protein: CARSLVMETQYF. For the CDR3, the DNA is TGTGCCAGAAGCTTGGTTATGGAGACCCAGTACTTC.

The gene calls are TRBV5-6 and TRBJ1-2; 7 nucleotides align to TRBD1. There are 12 residues in the CDR3. Trimming removed 3 bases from V and 5 bases from J; junction bases left unmatched: 1. From germline, CDR1 is SGHDT and CDR2 YYEEEE. DNA of the CDR3: TGTGCCAGCAGCTCAGGGGGGTATGGCTACACCTTC. It encodes CASSSGGYGYTF.

This rearrangement joins TRBV7-2 to TRBJ2-1; 12 nucleotides align to TRBD2. The junction had 1 base not matched to a gene; V was cut back by 1 base and J by 6 bases. The CDR3 contains 15 residues. Germline CDR1 reads SGHTA; CDR2 reads FQGNSA. The CDR3 DNA follows: TGTGCCAGCAGCTTAGAACTAGCGGGAGGCAATGAGCAGTTCTTC. Protein: CASSLELAGGNEQFF.

The chain is built from TRBV7-6 and TRBJ2-6; 9 positions match TRBD1. Germline lookup yields CDR1 SGHVS and CDR2 FNYEAQ. V lost 4 bases, J lost 0 bases, and 10 bases stayed unmatched. CDR3 length: 19 amino acids. The CDR3 nucleotides read TGTGCCAGCAGCTGGGGGGGACAGGGAAAGGGCTCTGGGGCCAACGTCCTGACTTTC. Its translation: CASSWGGQGKGSGANVLTF.

The chain has TRBV6-1 and TRBJ2-7, with D uncertain. The V and J ends lost 3 bases and 3 bases respectively, with 6 bases between them. The CDR3 runs 12 residues. Germline V gives CDR1 MNHNS, CDR2 SASEGT. The CDR3 DNA is TGTGCCAGCAGTGACACCGGCTACGAGCAGTACTTC. Amino acid sequence: CASSDTGYEQYF.

V usage is TRBV19 and J usage is TRBJ1-4; possibly TRBD1 for D (6 bases). The germline gives CDR1 LNHDA, CDR2 SQIVND (reference sequence). V dropped 4 bases and J dropped 6 bases, with 12 bases sitting between them. The CDR3 sequence is 14 residues long. The CDR3, as DNA: TGTGCCAGTAGTACTACAGGGAAGGATGAAAAACTGTTTTTT. It encodes CASSTTGKDEKLFF.

The J gene is TRBJ2-2, the V gene TRBV4-3; tentative D call: TRBD2 (5 bases). Per germline, CDR1 LGHNA and CDR2 YSLEER. CDR3 length: 18 residues. Trimming took off 0 bases at V and 4 bases at J, with 18 bases between the two ends. The CDR3 is CASSQDNAGRASTGELFF. The CDR3 DNA reads TGCGCCAGCAGCCAAGATAATGCGGGCCGGGCTAGCACCGGGGAGCTGTTTTTT.

This chain uses TRBV9 with TRBJ2-1; D might be TRBD2 (5 bases). CDR1 is SGDLS, CDR2 YYNGEE, per germline. The CDR3 covers 15 residues. Trimming shortened V by 3 bases and J by 5 bases, and 15 bases separated the two germline ends. Here the CDR3 reads CASSAPQTGNNEQFF. CDR3 nucleotides: TGTGCCAGCAGCGCCCCTCAAACGGGAAACAATGAGCAGTTCTTC.

This chain links TRBV11-3 with TRBJ2-1; 9 bases line up with TRBD2. J gave up 8 bases and V 5 bases, and 13 bases lay outside the gene matches. This CDR3 contains 16 residues. Germline CDR1 and CDR2: SGHNT and YENEEA. The CDR3 loop is CASSPAGTSYDHEQFF. CDR3 nucleotides: TGTGCCAGCAGCCCCGCAGGGACTAGCTATGATCATGAGCAGTTCTTC.

The rearrangement uses TRBV19 and TRBJ2-2, with D perhaps TRBD1 (5 bases). The CDR3 runs 16 residues. Trimming cost V 5 bases and J 2 bases, with 15 bases left between them. Germline CDR1 LNHDA, CDR2 SQIVND (reference sequence). The CDR3 nucleotides are TGTGCCAGTAGTGATTTCCGCAGGGAAAACACCGGGGAGCTGTTTTTT. Its protein is CASSDFRRENTGELFF.

V gene TRBV18 combines with J gene TRBJ1-5, with 8 bases fitting TRBD1. CDR3 length: 14 residues. In germline, CDR1 is KGHSH, CDR2 LQKENI. After removal of 6 bases from V and 4 bases from J, the junction contained 5 bases not matched to a gene. CDR3 in DNA: TGTGCCAGCTCCCAGACAGGGGAGAATCAGCCCCAGCATTTT. Its translation is CASSQTGENQPQHF.

The CDR3 loop reads CASSYRTAASNTEAFF. The DNA of the CDR3 is TGTGCCAGCAGTTACCGGACTGCCGCTTCGAACACTGAAGCTTTCTTT. The V gene is TRBV6-5, the J gene TRBJ1-1; D gene ambiguous. This CDR3 is 16 amino acids long. Germline V gene lookup returns CDR1 MNHEY and CDR2 SVGAGI. Trimming took off 2 bases at V and 1 base at J, with 14 bases between the two ends.

This clone was seen just once. This chain links TRBV7-9 with TRBJ1-6, with D maybe TRBD1 (5 bases). The V end lost 2 bases, the J end lost 10 bases, and 15 bases lay between the germline ends. The CDR3 runs 15 residues. In germline, CDR1 is SEHNR, CDR2 FQNEAQ (reference sequence). In nucleotides, the CDR3 is TGTGCCAGCAGCTTATTTGCCAGGGAAGGCTCACCCCTCCACTTT. It is translated as CASSLFAREGSPLHF.

The table lists this clone with a few counts. The chain links TRBV18 to TRBJ1-1; D uncertain. This CDR3 has 12 amino acids. CDR1 and CDR2 (germline): KGHSH, LQKENI. Trimming removed 3 bases at V and 6 bases at J, with 8 bases between. The CDR3 sequence: CASSPAGAEAFF. The CDR3 DNA follows: TGTGCCAGCTCACCCGCGGGAGCTGAAGCTTTCTTT.

The rearrangement joins TRBV5-4 to TRBJ1-2; D is perhaps TRBD1 (6 bases). This CDR3 is built from 15 residues. Between the trimmed V and J ends, which lost 4 bases and 4 bases, there was a span of 17 bases. The germline V gene has CDR1 SGHNT and CDR2 YYREEE (reference sequence). CDR3 bases: TGTGCCAGCAGCCCTGAGGGGGGGCAGGGCTATGGCTACACCTTC. It translates to CASSPEGGQGYGYTF. Complete variable domain (other parts from reference TRBV5-4 and TRBJ1-2): ETGVTQSPTHLIKTRGQQVTLRCSSQSGHNTVSWYQQALGQGPQFIFQYYREEENGRGNFPPRFSGLQFPNYSSELNVNALELDDSALYLCASSPEGGQGYGYTFGSGTRLTVV.

The chain uses TRBV2 and TRBJ1-2, with TRBD1 as a possible D gene (5 bases). Trimming shortened V by 7 bases and J by 5 bases, and 20 bases separated the two germline ends. Germline CDR1 reads SNHLY; CDR2 reads FYNNEI. CDR3 length equals 15 residues. DNA of the CDR3: TGTGCCAGCACCACGGTCACCGGAGGGGAGTATGGCTACACCTTC. As protein: CASTTVTGGEYGYTF.

This chain uses TRBV6-2 or TRBV6-3 with TRBJ1-6, with D uncertain. In germline, CDR1 is MNHEY, CDR2 SVGEGT. The V gene lost 2 bases and the J gene lost 4 bases, with 9 bases spanning the gap. This CDR3 spans 15 amino acids. Written as DNA, the CDR3 is TGTGCCAGCAGTTACGCAGATCCATATAATTCACCCCTCCACTTT. Its translation is CASSYADPYNSPLHF.

This chain uses TRBV27 with TRBJ1-5; D perhaps matches TRBD1 (6 bases). V lost 3 bases and J 6 bases, leaving 15 bases between the germline ends. Germline V gene data show CDR1 as MNHEY and CDR2 as SMNVEV (reference sequence). The CDR3 runs to 15 residues. The CDR3 sequence: CASSLRRGAGQPQHF. CDR3 bases: TGTGCCAGCAGTTTGAGGCGGGGGGCAGGTCAGCCCCAGCATTTT.

This clone was detected a few times. The genes are TRBV4-2 and TRBJ1-2; D unclear. The ends were cut back, 5 bases at V and 0 bases at J, with 7 bases in the middle. The CDR3 has 13 residues. CDR1 and CDR2 (germline): LGHNA, YNFKEQ. This CDR3 reads CASSTDTNYGYTF. As DNA, the CDR3 is TGTGCCAGCAGCACCGACACTAACTATGGCTACACCTTC.

The DNA of the CDR3 is TGTGCCAGCAGTGGGCCCCGACAGGGGAGAAACACTGAAGCTTTCTTT. This gives the protein CASSGPRQGRNTEAFF. The V and J genes are TRBV2 and TRBJ1-1; 8 bases are shared with TRBD1. Germline V lookup: CDR1 SNHLY, CDR2 FYNNEI. With 4 bases clipped from V and 2 bases from J, the junction kept 9 bases outside the gene matches. The CDR3 is 16 residues long.

J is TRBJ2-1 and V is TRBV10-3; D is perhaps TRBD2 (5 bases). Germline CDR1 and CDR2: ENHRY and SYGVKD. There are 11 residues in the CDR3. The V gene lost 6 bases and the J gene lost 5 bases, with 5 bases spanning the gap. The CDR3 sequence: CAIRRDNEQFF. CDR3 bases: TGTGCCATCAGGAGGGACAATGAGCAGTTCTTC.